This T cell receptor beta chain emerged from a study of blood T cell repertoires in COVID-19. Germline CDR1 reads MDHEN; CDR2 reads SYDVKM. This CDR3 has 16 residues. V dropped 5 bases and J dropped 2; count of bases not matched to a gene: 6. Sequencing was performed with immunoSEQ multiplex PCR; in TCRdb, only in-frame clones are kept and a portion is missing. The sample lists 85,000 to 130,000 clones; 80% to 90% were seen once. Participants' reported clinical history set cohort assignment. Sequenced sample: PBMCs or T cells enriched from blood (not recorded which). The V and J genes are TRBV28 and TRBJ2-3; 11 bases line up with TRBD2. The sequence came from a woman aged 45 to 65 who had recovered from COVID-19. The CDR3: CASSPLAGALTDTQYF. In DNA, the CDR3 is TGTGCCAGCAGTCCACTAGCGGGGGCCCTCACAGATACGCAGTATTTT.